The sequence of this TCR beta chain was determined in a study of primary melanoma T cells and metastatic recurrence. Study as a whole: Primary melanomas here were stage T2 to T4, over 1 mm thick. General observations from the study: The tumor T-cell fraction reportedly predicted progression-free survival independently of thickness, ulceration, mitotic rate and age. A tumor T-cell fraction above 20% appeared protective.

The assay was immunoSEQ multiplex PCR, and TCRdb's table has in-frame clones only and misses some. The repertoire holds about 1,100 clones, with around 83% as singletons. Primary melanoma in these patients was surgically resected but could recur metastatically. Note on this clone: The antigen is not known.

Per the germline V gene, CDR1 is SGHNT and CDR2 is YENEEA. The CDR3 sequence is 15 residues long. V lost 8 bases and J lost 0; bases outside the gene matches: 7. The clonotype originates from a human donor with melanoma. Sequenced material: melanoma tumor tissue. The gene calls are TRBV11-3 and TRBJ1-1; 9 bases agree with TRBD1. The DNA for the CDR3 is TGTGCCAGCGCCAGGGACAGGGCAATGAACACTGAAGCTTTCTTT. Its translation is CASARDRAMNTEAFF.